One and the same sample provided the 19 T cell receptor beta chains below, sequenced in a study of human T cells and chemical hapten exposure. TCRdb fed the RACE reads into MiXCR, producing one record per CDR3 protein. The sample gives about 290,000 distinct CDR3 sequences, approximately 7.5% of which show up once; 1.2% is in the top ten. The sample's time point: pre-sensitization, week 0. Described treatment: therapeutic diphenylcyclopropenone sensitization with weekly scalp DPC. Here the sequenced sample was whole blood, taken in connection with sensitization to the hapten diphenylcyclopropenone (DPC). The origin of the receptors is a man between 18 and 35 years old with alopecia areata. Some clones in this sample may be carry-over from other donors' samples.

In this sample, this clonotype turned up a few times. The V and J genes are TRBV7-9 and TRBJ1-5, with 7 nucleotides matching TRBD1. This CDR3 contains 16 residues. Germline assignment: CDR1 SEHNR and CDR2 FQNEAQ (reference sequence). Trimming at V came to 5 bases and at J to 3 bases, leaving 10 bases not matched to a gene. CDR3 sequence (DNA): TGTGCCAGCAGCCCGACAGGGATGGGCAACAATCAGCCCCAGCATTTT. Translated, it gives CASSPTGMGNNQPQHF.

This clonotype was counted ten times or more. The chain links TRBV6-5 to TRBJ2-7; D is perhaps TRBD1 (5 bases). The CDR3 runs to 14 residues. The germline V gene encodes CDR1 MNHEY and CDR2 SVGAGI. V was clipped by 0 bases and J by 3 bases, with 9 bases between them. CDR3 DNA: TGTGCCAGCAGTTACTCCCGGACACACTACGAGCAGTACTTC. Its protein product is CASSYSRTHYEQYF.

The V call is TRBV4-2, the J call TRBJ2-7; D call uncertain. The CDR3 extends over 12 amino acids. CDR1 is LGHNA and CDR2 is YNFKEQ in the germline V gene. The germline V and J ends were trimmed by 1 base and 5 bases, with 6 bases remaining between them. The CDR3 here is CASSQGAHEQYF. CDR3 DNA: TGTGCCAGCAGCCAAGGGGCTCACGAGCAGTACTTC.

V is TRBV20-1 and J is TRBJ2-5; possible D gene TRBD1, 6 bases. This CDR3 spans 13 amino acids. Trimming removed 6 bases from V and 3 bases from J, with 14 bases in between. Germline CDR1 is DFQATT and CDR2 is SNEGSKA (reference sequence). CDR3 sequence: CSALRPGEETQYF. DNA for the CDR3: TGCAGTGCCCTCCGCCCAGGGGAAGAGACCCAGTACTTC.

This clonotype has more than one count but fewer than ten. The rearrangement links TRBV7-2 to TRBJ2-2, with 8 positions matching TRBD2. CDR1 SGHTA and CDR2 FQGNSA come from the germline V gene. V lost 3 bases and J lost 4; bases outside the gene matches: 1. The CDR3 runs 14 residues. CDR3 residues: CASSLRGATGELFF. The CDR3, as DNA: TGTGCCAGCAGCTTGCGGGGGGCCACCGGGGAGCTGTTTTTT. Complete variable domain (other parts from reference TRBV7-2 and TRBJ2-2): GAGVSQSPSNKVTEKGKDVELRCDPISGHTALYWYRQSLGQGLEFLIYFQGNSAPDKSGLPSDRFSAERTGGSVSTLTIQRTQQEDSAVYLCASSLRGATGELFFGEGSRLTVL.

A remark on this clonotype: A much larger clone sits a single nucleotide away, making a read error possible. This chain joins TRBV15 and TRBJ1-4, with 9 positions matching TRBD1. Germline CDR1 reads LNHNV; CDR2 reads YYDKDF (reference sequence). This CDR3 is built from 20 residues. For the CDR3, the DNA is TGTGTCACCAGCAGGATACAGGGGGCCGACCACAGATCAACTAATGAAAAACTGTTTTTT. Translating gives CVTSRIQGADHRSTNEKLFF. Supplemented by reference TRBV15 and TRBJ1-4, the full variable domain reads DAMVIQNPRYQVTQFGKPVTLSCSQTLNHNVMYWYQQKSSQAPKLLFHYYDKDFNNEADTPDNFQSRRPNTSFCFLDIRSPGLGDTAMYLCVTSRIQGADHRSTNEKLFFGSGTQLSVL.

The V gene is TRBV6-2 or TRBV6-3, the J gene TRBJ1-1; tentatively, D is TRBD1 (5 bases). The CDR3 extends over 13 amino acids. Deletions cut 8 bases from V and 1 base from J, with 11 bases between. Germline V gives CDR1 MNHEY, CDR2 SVGEGT. The CDR3 sequence: CASGVGENTEAFF. The CDR3 nucleotides are TGTGCCAGCGGGGTGGGGGAGAACACTGAAGCTTTCTTT.

This clonotype was detected many times. J is TRBJ2-1 and V is TRBV12-3 or TRBV12-4, with no clear D. Between the trimmed V and J ends, which lost 6 bases and 7 bases, there was a span of 13 bases. The CDR3 runs 13 residues. The CDR3 nucleotides are TGTGCCAGCAGACTACTGGGCTCTAATGAGCAGTTCTTC. Protein sequence: CASRLLGSNEQFF.

The chain combines TRBV5-5 with TRBJ2-2; possible D gene TRBD1, 5 bases. V gave up 1 base and J gave up 5 bases, with 12 bases separating them. The CDR3 sequence is 15 residues long. Germline-derived CDR1 and CDR2 are SGHKS and YYEKEE (reference sequence). The CDR3 nucleotides are TGTGCCAGCAGCTTGTTTTTGGGGCCGACCGGGGAGCTGTTTTTT. This gives the protein CASSLFLGPTGELFF. The full variable domain, its missing parts supplied by reference TRBV5-5 and TRBJ2-2, is DAGVTQSPTHLIKTRGQQVTLRCSPISGHKSVSWYQQVLGQGPQFIFQYYEKEERGRGNFPDRFSARQFPNYSSELNVNALLLGDSALYLCASSLFLGPTGELFFGEGSRLTVL.

This clonotype was found a few times. The CDR3 DNA is TGCGCCACCAACCTGGCCGGAGGGGGCGATGGCTACACCTTC. Translation: CATNLAGGGDGYTF. This chain links TRBV5-1 with TRBJ1-2; 7 bases align to TRBD1. Looked up from germline, CDR1 is SGHRS and CDR2 is YFSETQ. After removal of 9 bases from V and 6 bases from J, the junction contained 14 bases not matched to a gene. The CDR3 covers 14 residues.

The table lists this clonotype with many counts. The rearrangement joins TRBV11-2 to TRBJ1-1; the match to TRBD1 covers 8 bases. The CDR3 extends over 15 amino acids. The ends lost 4 bases at V and 5 bases at J; junction bases unmatched: 9. Per the germline V gene, CDR1 is SGHAT and CDR2 is FQNNGV. CDR3 region: CASSSSRTGFTEAFF. CDR3 sequence (DNA): TGTGCCAGCAGCTCCTCCCGGACAGGGTTTACTGAAGCTTTCTTT.

The gene calls are TRBV7-9 and TRBJ2-1, with D uncertain. The germline V gene has CDR1 SEHNR and CDR2 FQNEAQ (reference sequence). The CDR3 covers 15 residues. The V end was cut by 4 bases, the J end by 6 bases, with 16 bases between. The CDR3 DNA follows: TGTGCCAGCAGCTCCCAGGATCTACAAACCAATGAGCAGTTCTTC. Translated: CASSSQDLQTNEQFF.

This clonotype has a handful of counts. The chain links TRBV18 to TRBJ2-1; 9 bases align to TRBD2. The length of the CDR3 is 15 residues. The trim removed 4 bases at V and 4 bases at J, leaving 5 bases unmatched. Germline CDR1 reads KGHSH; CDR2 reads LQKENI. The CDR3, as DNA: TGTGCCAGCTCACATTCTAGCGGGGATTACAATGAGCAGTTCTTC. Translation gives CASSHSSGDYNEQFF.

The chain joins TRBV5-5 to TRBJ2-3; 11 bases are a match to TRBD2. Germline V gene lookup returns CDR1 SGHKS and CDR2 YYEKEE (reference sequence). The CDR3 is 15 residues long. J gave up 5 bases and V 4 bases, and 6 bases lay outside the gene matches. The CDR3 is CASSKTSGVQDTQYF. CDR3 DNA: TGTGCCAGCAGCAAGACTAGCGGGGTGCAAGATACGCAGTATTTT.

This clonotype was found a few times. CDR3 in DNA: TGCGCCAGCAGCCAAGATCACTCAGGGAGCTCCTACGAGCAGTACTTC. Encoded protein: CASSQDHSGSSYEQYF. The gene calls are TRBV4-3 and TRBJ2-7; D possibly matches TRBD1 or TRBD2 (5 bases each). Germline assignment: CDR1 LGHNA and CDR2 YSLEER. The CDR3 length is 16 residues. The ends were cut back, 0 bases at V and 0 bases at J, with 12 bases in the middle.

This clonotype was observed a handful of times. The chain employs TRBV3-1 and TRBJ1-2, with unresolved D. V was pared by 0 bases and J by 3 bases, with 5 bases between. The CDR3 spans 13 residues. Germline V gene lookup returns CDR1 LGHDT and CDR2 YNNKEL (reference sequence). The CDR3 region has the DNA TGTGCCAGCAGCCAAGACAACTACTATGGCTACACCTTC. It encodes CASSQDNYYGYTF.

V gene TRBV12-3 or TRBV12-4 combines with J gene TRBJ2-7; 9 bases match TRBD2. CDR3 length: 13 amino acids. The V and J ends lost 3 bases and 6 bases, in that order; junction bases with no gene match: 3. The DNA of the CDR3 is TGTGCCAGCAGTTTTAGTAGCGGGGGCGAGCAGTACGTC. It translates to CASSFSSGGEQYV.

CDR3 nucleotides: TGTGCCAGCAGTTTCTTAGGAGGCCAAAATGAAAAACTGTTTTTT. Protein product: CASSFLGGQNEKLFF. This rearrangement joins TRBV6-6 to TRBJ1-4; D remains ambiguous. The CDR3 has 15 residues. Germline V CDR1 and CDR2: MNHNY, SVGAGI (reference sequence). Deletions cut 4 bases from V and 5 bases from J, with 14 bases between.

V gene TRBV12-3 or TRBV12-4 combines with J gene TRBJ2-5; D is uncertain. The CDR3 runs to 11 residues. V was clipped by 3 bases and J by 5 bases, with 4 bases between them. The CDR3 loop is CASSLFETQYF. The DNA of the CDR3 is TGTGCCAGCAGTTTGTTCGAGACCCAGTACTTC.